At least ten counts were recorded for the clone carrying this T cell receptor (beta chain). About 10 ml fresh peripheral blood yielded the PBMCs. The data were taken from a study of T cells in Graves' hyperthyroidism and ophthalmopathy. TCR beta CDR3 regions were amplified from RNA transcripts. First-round RT-PCR with HTBI primers amplified the TCR CDR3 region. MiXCR was run by TCRdb on the multiplex PCR reads, yielding one entry per CDR3 protein. In the table there are about 600,000 distinct CDR3 sequences, 15% to 20% of which are singletons. This CDR3 comprises 12 residues. CDR1 SNHLY and CDR2 FYNNEI come from the germline V gene. V was pared by 7 bases and J by 7 bases, with 14 bases between.

Sequenced input: blood. The V gene is TRBV2, the J gene TRBJ2-7, with D perhaps being TRBD1 or TRBD2 (5 bases each). This clonotype originated in a woman aged 40 to 50 with Graves' ophthalmopathy. CDR3 in DNA: TGTGCCAGCAAAGGGACCCCCAGAGAGCAGTACTTC. It encodes CASKGTPREQYF.